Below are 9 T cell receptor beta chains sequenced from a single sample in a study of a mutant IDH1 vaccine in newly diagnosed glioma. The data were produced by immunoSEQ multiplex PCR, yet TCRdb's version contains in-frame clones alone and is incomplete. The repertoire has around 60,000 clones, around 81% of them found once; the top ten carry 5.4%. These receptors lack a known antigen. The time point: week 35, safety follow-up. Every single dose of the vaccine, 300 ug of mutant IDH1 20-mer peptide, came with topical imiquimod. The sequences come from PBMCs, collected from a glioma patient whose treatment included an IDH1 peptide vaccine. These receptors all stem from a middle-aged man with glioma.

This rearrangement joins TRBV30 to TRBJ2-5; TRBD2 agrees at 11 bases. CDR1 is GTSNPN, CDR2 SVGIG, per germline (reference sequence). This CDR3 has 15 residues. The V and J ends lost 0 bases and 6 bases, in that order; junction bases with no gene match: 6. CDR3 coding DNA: TGTGCCTGGAGTGTATTTAGCGGGGGGGCCAAGACCCAGTACTTC. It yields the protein CAWSVFSGGAKTQYF.

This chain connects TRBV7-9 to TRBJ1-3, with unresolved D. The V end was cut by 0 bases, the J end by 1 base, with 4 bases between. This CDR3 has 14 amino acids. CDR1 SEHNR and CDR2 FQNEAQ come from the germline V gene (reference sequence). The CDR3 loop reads CASSLAGSGNTIYF. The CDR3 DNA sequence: TGTGCCAGCAGCTTAGCCGGTTCTGGAAACACCATATATTTT.

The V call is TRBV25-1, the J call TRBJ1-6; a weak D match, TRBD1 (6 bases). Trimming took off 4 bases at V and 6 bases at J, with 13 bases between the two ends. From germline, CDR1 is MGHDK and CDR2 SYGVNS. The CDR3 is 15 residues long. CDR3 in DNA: TGTGCCAGCAGTGTTCAGGGGAACTCTAATTCACCCCTCCACTTT. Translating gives CASSVQGNSNSPLHF.

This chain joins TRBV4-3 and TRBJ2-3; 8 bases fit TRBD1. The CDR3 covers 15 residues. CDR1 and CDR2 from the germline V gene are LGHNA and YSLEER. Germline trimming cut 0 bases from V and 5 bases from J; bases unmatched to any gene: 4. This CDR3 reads CASSQDQGAKDTQYF. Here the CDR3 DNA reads TGCGCCAGCAGCCAAGATCAGGGGGCAAAAGATACGCAGTATTTT.

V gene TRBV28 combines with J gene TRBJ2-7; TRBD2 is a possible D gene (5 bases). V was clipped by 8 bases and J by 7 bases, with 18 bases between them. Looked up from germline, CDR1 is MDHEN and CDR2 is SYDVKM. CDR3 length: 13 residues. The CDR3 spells CASSSPGLKEQYF. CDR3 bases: TGTGCCAGCTCGAGCCCGGGGTTGAAAGAGCAGTACTTC.

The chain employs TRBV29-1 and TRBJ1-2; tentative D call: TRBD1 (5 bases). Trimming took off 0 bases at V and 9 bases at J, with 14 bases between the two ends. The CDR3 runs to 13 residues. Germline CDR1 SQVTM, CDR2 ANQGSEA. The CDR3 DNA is TGCAGCGTTGAAGAGTATGGGGCAGGAAGCTACACCTTC. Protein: CSVEEYGAGSYTF.

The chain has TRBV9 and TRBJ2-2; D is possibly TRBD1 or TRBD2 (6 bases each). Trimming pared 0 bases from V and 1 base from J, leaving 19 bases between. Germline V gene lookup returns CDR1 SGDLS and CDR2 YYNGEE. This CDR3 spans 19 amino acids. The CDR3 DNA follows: TGTGCCAGCAGCGTAGTGAGGGCCGGAGGGGGACAGAACACCGGGGAGCTGTTTTTT. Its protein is CASSVVRAGGGQNTGELFF.

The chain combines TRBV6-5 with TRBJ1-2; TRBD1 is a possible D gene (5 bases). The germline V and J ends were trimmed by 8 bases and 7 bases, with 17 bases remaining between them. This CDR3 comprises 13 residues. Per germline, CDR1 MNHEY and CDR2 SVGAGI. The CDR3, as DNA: TGTGCCAGCGGGTCCCTGGGGGGGAGTGGCTACACCTTC. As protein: CASGSLGGSGYTF.

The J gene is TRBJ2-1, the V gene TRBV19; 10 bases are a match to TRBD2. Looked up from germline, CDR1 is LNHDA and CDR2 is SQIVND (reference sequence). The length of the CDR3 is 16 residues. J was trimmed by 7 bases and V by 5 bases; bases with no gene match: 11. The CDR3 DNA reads TGTGCCAGTAGTCATCTTCGTAGCGGGAGGTGGAATGAGCAGTTCTTC. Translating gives CASSHLRSGRWNEQFF.